Listed below are T cell receptor beta chains from one sample, sequenced in a study of CD8 T cells in ankylosing spondylitis. A single record per CDR3 protein comes from TCRdb applying MiXCR to the 5' RACE reads. The table lists 250,000 or so distinct CDR3 sequences, around 25% of them singletons, with 0.61% in the top ten. Material for sequencing was blood, either unsorted or a sorted T cell fraction (not recorded which). These receptors were taken from a male donor with ankylosing spondylitis or in good health (not recorded which). Each CDR3 is given with its conserved first and last residue. D genes are given only for firm matches. The size of a clone is reported for some rows only, either as once, few or many, or as a class for expanded clones.

clone_size j_call v_call d_call cdr3_nt cdr3_aa
- TRBJ2-7 TRBV20-1 TRBD1 TGCAGTGCTAGAGTCGGGACAGGGGGAACCTACGAGCAGTACTTC CSARVGTGGTYEQYF
few TRBJ1-6 TRBV2 - TGTGCCAGCAGTCTCTATAATTCACCCCTCCACTTT CASSLYNSPLHF
few TRBJ2-7 TRBV28 - TGTGCCAGCACCGGACGGCTCGCTCGTGTGCAGTACTTC CASTGRLARVQYF
- TRBJ2-4 TRBV29-1 - TGCAGCGTGGGGGTTCAGAAAAACATTCAGTACTTC CSVGVQKNIQYF
- TRBJ2-1 TRBV4-2 TRBD1 TGTGCCAGCAGCCAGGCCGGGACAGCCTCCTACAATGAGCAGTTCTTC CASSQAGTASYNEQFF
- TRBJ2-2 TRBV18 - TGTGCCAGCTCACCACTGGGGACCGGCGGGGAGCTGTTTTTT CASSPLGTGGELFF
few TRBJ2-7 TRBV12-3/TRBV12-4 TRBD2 TGTGCCAGCAGCCGGGACTACTCCTACGAGCAGTACTTC CASSRDYSYEQYF
- TRBJ2-1 TRBV7-7 - TGTGCCAGCAGCTCCTCCTACGGGAATGAGCAGTTCTTC CASSSSYGNEQFF
- TRBJ2-2 TRBV20-1 - TGCAGCCCCAGGGCCTCGGGCACCGGGGAGCTGTTTTTT CSPRASGTGELFF
- TRBJ2-1 TRBV7-6 - TGTGCCAGCAGCTGGACACGGCGTGAGCAGTTCTTC CASSWTRREQFF
many TRBJ2-7 TRBV10-2 - TGCGCCAGCAGGCCGGGGAACTACGAGCAGTACTTC CASRPGNYEQYF
- TRBJ1-5 TRBV20-1 TRBD1 TGCAGTGCTACCACAGGGGGTGGCAATCAGCCCCAGCATTTT CSATTGGGNQPQHF
- TRBJ2-5 TRBV15 - TGTGCCACCAGCAGAGATCGGCAGGAGATGGAGACCCAGTACTTC CATSRDRQEMETQYF
many TRBJ2-4 TRBV20-1 TRBD2 TGCAGTGCTAGAACTAGCGGGGGGTCCGACATTCAGTACTTC CSARTSGGSDIQYF
- TRBJ2-7 TRBV2 - TGTGCCAGCAGTGACCAAGGGGGGCTCTACGAGCAGTACTTC CASSDQGGLYEQYF
once TRBJ1-3 TRBV20-1 - TGCAGTGCTAGAGATCGAGGATCCGGAACCACCATATATTTT CSARDRGSGTTIYF
- TRBJ2-1 TRBV4-2 TRBD1 TGTGCCAGCAGCCAACGCACAGGGGGCAAGGTGGATGAGCAGTTCTTC CASSQRTGGKVDEQFF
- TRBJ2-3 TRBV6-5 - TGTGCCAGCAGCCCACTAGTGGCAGATACGCAGTATTTT CASSPLVADTQYF
- TRBJ2-7 TRBV12-3/TRBV12-4 - TGTGCCAGCAAAAGGGACCGGGACAACTCCTACGAGCAGTACTTC CASKRDRDNSYEQYF
- TRBJ2-1 TRBV5-6 - TGTGCCAGCAGCTTGGTTCTGCAGGTAGAGGACAATGAGCAGTTCTTC CASSLVLQVEDNEQFF
few TRBJ2-3 TRBV20-1 TRBD2 TGCAGTGCCCCTAGCGGGGCCCGCACAGATACGCAGTATTTT CSAPSGARTDTQYF
- TRBJ2-2 TRBV20-1 - TGCAGTGCTAGAGCTACAGGGACCACCGGGGAGCTGTTTTTT CSARATGTTGELFF
many TRBJ2-2 TRBV29-1 - TGCAGCGTAAAACAGGGGGGGGACACCGGGGAGCTGTTTTTT CSVKQGGDTGELFF
few TRBJ2-1 TRBV12-3/TRBV12-4 - TGTGCCAGCAGATCGAAAGGTAGTGAGCAGTTCTTC CASRSKGSEQFF
- TRBJ2-2 TRBV20-1 - TGCAGTGCTAAGGACAGATTAAACACCGGGGAGCTGTTTTTT CSAKDRLNTGELFF
- TRBJ2-3 TRBV23-1 TRBD2 TGCGCCAGCAGTCATGCATGGGAGGGTACAGATACGCAGTATTTT CASSHAWEGTDTQYF
many TRBJ1-2 TRBV28 - TGTGCCAGCAGTACACAGGGTGGAAGGAGCTATGGCTACACCTTC CASSTQGGRSYGYTF
many TRBJ1-1 TRBV12-3/TRBV12-4 - TGTGCCAGCAGTTTACCGCGTGAGGGCACTGAAGCTTTCTTT CASSLPREGTEAFF
- TRBJ1-1 TRBV5-6 TRBD1 TGTGCCAGCAGCCTCCCGACAGGGAAGAACACTGAAGCTTTCTTT CASSLPTGKNTEAFF
few TRBJ2-3 TRBV15 TRBD2 TGTGCCACCAGCGTGGGACCGGGGGGGCGAGCAGATACGCAGTATTTT CATSVGPGGRADTQYF
many TRBJ1-2 TRBV2 - TGTGCCAGCAGTGAAACCGGCGGGGGGTACGGCTACACCTTC CASSETGGGYGYTF
few TRBJ1-6 TRBV12-3/TRBV12-4 TRBD1 TGTGCCAGCAGTTGGGACAGGGGTACTTCACCCCTCCACTTT CASSWDRGTSPLHF
many TRBJ2-3 TRBV29-1 - TGCAGCGTTGTAGGGCAGGGAGGAGCAGATACGCAGTATTTT CSVVGQGGADTQYF
many TRBJ2-7 TRBV6-5 - TGTGCCAGCAGTTGGGTCCCGACAGTCATCTGGGAGCAGTACTTC CASSWVPTVIWEQYF
many TRBJ1-6 TRBV3-1 - TGTGCCAGCAGCCCCAGCCTTCGGGATTCACCCCTCCACTTT CASSPSLRDSPLHF
few TRBJ1-4 TRBV6-1 - TGTGCCAGCAGTCGAACGACTTTCTCGGAAAAACTGTTTTTT CASSRTTFSEKLFF
- TRBJ2-1 TRBV24-1 - TGTGCCACCAGTCCGGGACGGGTAAATGAGCAGTTCTTC CATSPGRVNEQFF
many TRBJ2-7 TRBV6-5 - TGTGCCAGCAGTTACTCGAGTCAGGAGCCCTACGAGCAGTACTTC CASSYSSQEPYEQYF
many TRBJ2-3 TRBV20-1 TRBD1 TGCAGCCCTTCAGGGGGCGGCACAGATACGCAGTATTTT CSPSGGGTDTQYF
- TRBJ1-1 TRBV20-1 - TGCAGTGCTACTTCCAGTGCCCCGAACACTGAAGCTTTCTTT CSATSSAPNTEAFF
- TRBJ2-7 TRBV20-1 TRBD2 TGCAGTGCTAGAAAGGCTAGCGGGGGTCGCACCTACGAGCAGTACTTC CSARKASGGRTYEQYF
many TRBJ2-7 TRBV5-5 - TGTGCCAGCAGCTTGGCCCCGGGGGGCGCGTACGAGCAGTACTTC CASSLAPGGAYEQYF
few TRBJ2-1 TRBV6-4 - TGTGCCAGCAGTGACGGGGACCCCCCTGAGCAGTTCTTC CASSDGDPPEQFF
few TRBJ2-1 TRBV7-2 - TGTGCCAGCAGCCAGGCCTGGAGCAATGAGCAGTTCTTC CASSQAWSNEQFF
few TRBJ1-6 TRBV20-1 - TGCAGTGCTGACGCCGCTATACCTTTCCGGCCCCTCCACTTT CSADAAIPFRPLHF
- TRBJ2-7 TRBV20-1 - TGCAGTGCTGAGGACAGTAGTAGCTACGAGCAGTACTTC CSAEDSSSYEQYF